A selection of T cell receptor beta chains follows, all from one sample in a study of blood T cell repertoires in COVID-19. Some clones are missing from TCRdb's copy, which holds only in-frame ones; the method was immunoSEQ multiplex PCR. The profile covers approximately 190,000 clones, with 84% appearing a single time and 4.5% to 6% taken by the ten largest. The sequenced material came from peripheral blood. The receptors derive from a woman in her 70s with active or convalescent COVID-19. Each CDR3 is given with its conserved first and last residue. Each record gives: D gene, V gene, J gene, clone size, CDR3 DNA, CDR3 protein. A D gene is named only where the DNA matches it firmly. Clone size is shown for a subset of rows, as once, few, many or a class of expanded clone.

.	TRBV7-9	TRBJ1-3	.	TGTGCCAGCAGCTCCTCGGGCTCTGGAAACACCATATATTTT	CASSSSGSGNTIYF
.	TRBV30	TRBJ2-3	.	TGTGCCTGGAGTGTACGAGGTGAAACGCAGTATTTT	CAWSVRGETQYF
TRBD1	TRBV4-1	TRBJ2-2	.	TGCGCCAGCAGCAGGACAGGGACAAACACCGGGGAGCTGTTTTTT	CASSRTGTNTGELFF
TRBD2	TRBV11-2	TRBJ2-2	.	TGTGCCAGCAGCCCCCGGGGGGGGCGCGTCACCGGGGAGCTGTTTTTT	CASSPRGGRVTGELFF
.	TRBV12-3/TRBV12-4	TRBJ2-7	.	TGTGCCAGCCGGGGGGCGACTTTGGACGAGCAGTACTTC	CASRGATLDEQYF
TRBD1	TRBV5-1	TRBJ2-3	.	TGCGCCAGCAGCCCCGGACAGGGGGGGGATACGCAGTATTTT	CASSPGQGGDTQYF
TRBD1	TRBV19	TRBJ2-3	once	TGTGCCACCAAACAGGGGTCTGGAGTCGGGACAGATACGCAGTATTTT	CATKQGSGVGTDTQYF
.	TRBV23-1	TRBJ2-5	.	TGCGCCAGCAGTAACGGGAGATCATTAGCCCAAGAGACCCAGTACTTC	CASSNGRSLAQETQYF
TRBD1	TRBV7-2	TRBJ1-2	.	TGTGCCAGCAGCCCGCACAGGGGGAACTATGGCTACACCTTC	CASSPHRGNYGYTF
.	TRBV6-1	TRBJ1-4	.	TGTGCCAGCAGTGAATGGGGGGGGTCTAATGAAAAACTGTTTTTT	CASSEWGGSNEKLFF
.	TRBV5-1	TRBJ2-3	.	TGCGCCAGCAGCTTGTCACTAGAGGCGCAGTATTTT	CASSLSLEAQYF
.	TRBV5-1	TRBJ1-2	.	TGCGCCAGCAGCTCTTTTACCGGGACATATGGCTATGGCTACACCTTC	CASSSFTGTYGYGYTF
.	TRBV5-1	TRBJ1-1	.	TGCGCCAGCAGCCCCGGGGGGGCAGAGAACACTGAAGCTTTCTTT	CASSPGGAENTEAFF
.	TRBV19	TRBJ2-3	once	TGTGCCAGTAGTATAGGGACTAGCACAGATACGCAGTATTTT	CASSIGTSTDTQYF
.	TRBV7-9	TRBJ2-5	few	TGTGCCAGCAGCTTAGATGAGAGGGTAGAGACCCAGTACTTC	CASSLDERVETQYF
TRBD2	TRBV28	TRBJ2-7	.	TGTGCCAGCAGTACCGGGGGGACGTACGAGCAGTACTTC	CASSTGGTYEQYF
.	TRBV9	TRBJ2-1	.	TGTGCCAGCAGCGTAGGTAGGGGAGAGCAGTTCTTC	CASSVGRGEQFF
.	TRBV5-1	TRBJ2-2	.	TGCGCCAGCAGCTTGGGTTTACGATCCCAGGACAGACACACCGGGGAGCTGTTTTTT	CASSLGLRSQDRHTGELFF
TRBD1	TRBV6-5	TRBJ1-4	once	TGTGCCAGCAGTCCGACAGGGGGTAATGAAAAACTGTTTTTT	CASSPTGGNEKLFF
TRBD1	TRBV4-1	TRBJ2-5	.	TGCGCCAGCAGCCTTGGGGACAGGGCCCAAGAGACCCAGTACTTC	CASSLGDRAQETQYF
TRBD2	TRBV19	TRBJ2-7	.	TGTGCCAGTACCTCCGGGACTAGCGGGAGGGCCGTATGCGAGCAGTACTTC	CASTSGTSGRAVCEQYF
.	TRBV2	TRBJ1-5	.	TGTGCCAGCAGCCCAGCGGGGGGCAATCAGCCCCAGCATTTT	CASSPAGGNQPQHF
TRBD2	TRBV28	TRBJ2-7	.	TGTGCCAGCACCAGTTGGAGCACCCCGGGGGGATACGAGCAGTACTTC	CASTSWSTPGGYEQYF
TRBD2	TRBV27	TRBJ2-7	.	TGTGCCAGCAGTTCGGGACTAGCGGGAGTATTGTCCGAGCAGTACTTC	CASSSGLAGVLSEQYF
.	TRBV20-1	TRBJ2-7	.	TGCAGTGCTAGAGCCAGAAACGAGCAGTACTTC	CSARARNEQYF